This TCR beta chain was captured by sequencing in a study of T cells in Graves' hyperthyroidism and ophthalmopathy. Whole-study findings and limits: Ophthalmopathy, which appeared later, was predicted by the model a median about 6 months before onset.

Uncontrolled infections, other autoimmune diseases, pregnancy or lactation led to exclusion of patients. The diagnoses drew upon clinical symptoms, serum thyroxine and TRAb, thyroid ultrasound and orbital computed tomography. Concerning this clonotype itself: Its antigen is as yet unknown.

RNA transcripts served as the template for amplifying TCR beta CDR3 regions. A set of HTBI primers served as the primers for a first-round RT-PCR of the TCR CDR3. In TCRdb, the multiplex PCR reads were re-called with MiXCR into one record per CDR3 protein. Of 380,000 or so distinct CDR3 sequences listed, approximately 14% were seen once; the top ten hold around 23%. Sequenced sample: blood. This receptor was identified in a woman under 40 with Graves' hyperthyroidism.

Here the CDR3 DNA reads TGTGCCAGCAGCTTGGGGGCCGGCGGGAACGCCTACGAGCAGTTCTTC. Translated, it gives CASSLGAGGNAYEQFF. The chain joins TRBV5-6 to TRBJ2-1, with a possible D match to TRBD2 (6 bases). Deletions cut 0 bases from V and 10 bases from J, with 20 bases between. Germline CDR1 is SGHDT and CDR2 is YYEEEE. The CDR3 loop spans 16 amino acids.